The entry below gives a single TCR beta chain sequence along with its context. Generated by immunoSEQ multiplex PCR, the TCRdb table keeps only in-frame clones and is missing some. The sample comprises about 150,000 clones, about 85% of which are singletons, and over 0.55% rests with the top ten. Between the trimmed V and J ends, which lost 2 bases and 2 bases, there was a span of 7 bases. The CDR3 length is 14 residues. Germline-derived CDR1 and CDR2 are SEHNR and FQNEAQ (reference sequence). This entry is derived from a study of blood T cell repertoires in COVID-19. Study details: Both acute and convalescent COVID-19 samples were obtained from the United States, Italy and Spain.

Material: peripheral blood. This clonotype was sampled from a man between 60 and 75 years old with COVID-19, enrolled during active disease. The rearrangement joins TRBV7-9 to TRBJ1-3; no firm D call. The CDR3 reads CASSLLTAGNTIYF. The CDR3, as DNA: TGTGCCAGCAGCTTACTAACGGCTGGAAACACCATATATTTT.